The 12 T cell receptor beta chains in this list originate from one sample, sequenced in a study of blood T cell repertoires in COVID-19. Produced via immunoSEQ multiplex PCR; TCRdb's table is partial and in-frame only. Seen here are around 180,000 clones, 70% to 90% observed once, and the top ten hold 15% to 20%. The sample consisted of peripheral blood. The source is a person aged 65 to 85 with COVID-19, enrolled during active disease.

CDR3 amino acids: CASSLGAGVFYNEQFF. The CDR3 bases are TGTGCCAGCAGTCTGGGGGCGGGAGTCTTCTACAATGAGCAGTTCTTC. The chain carries TRBV27 and TRBJ2-1; tentatively, D is TRBD2 (7 bases). The germline V and J ends were trimmed by 5 bases and 3 bases, with 17 bases remaining between them. CDR1 MNHEY and CDR2 SMNVEV come from the germline V gene (reference sequence). CDR3 length: 16 residues.

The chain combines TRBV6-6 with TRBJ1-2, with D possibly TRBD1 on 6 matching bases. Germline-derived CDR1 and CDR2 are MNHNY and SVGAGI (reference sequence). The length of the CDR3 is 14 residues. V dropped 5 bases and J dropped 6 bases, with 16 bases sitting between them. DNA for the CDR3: TGTGCCAGCAGTGGATCCGGGACAACTGATGGCTACACCTTC. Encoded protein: CASSGSGTTDGYTF.

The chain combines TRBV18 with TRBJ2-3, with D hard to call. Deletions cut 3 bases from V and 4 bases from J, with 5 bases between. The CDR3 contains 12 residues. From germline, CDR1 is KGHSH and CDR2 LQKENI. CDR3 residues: CASSPVPDTQYF. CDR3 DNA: TGTGCCAGCTCACCCGTCCCAGATACGCAGTATTTT.

The CDR3 reads CASSYSRNTEAFF. The CDR3 DNA reads as TGTGCCAGCAGCTATAGCCGGAACACTGAAGCTTTCTTT. The chain combines TRBV5-4 with TRBJ1-1; D gene ambiguous. The V end was cut by 3 bases, the J end by 1 base, with 7 bases between. Germline CDR1 and CDR2: SGHNT and YYREEE (reference sequence). The CDR3 is 13 residues long.

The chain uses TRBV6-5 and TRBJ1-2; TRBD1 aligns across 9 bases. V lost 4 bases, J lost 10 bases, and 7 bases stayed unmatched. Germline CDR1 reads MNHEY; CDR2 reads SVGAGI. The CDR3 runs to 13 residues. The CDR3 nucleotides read TGTGCCAGCAGTTTAACAGGGGGCGCTGACTACACCTTC. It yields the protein CASSLTGGADYTF.

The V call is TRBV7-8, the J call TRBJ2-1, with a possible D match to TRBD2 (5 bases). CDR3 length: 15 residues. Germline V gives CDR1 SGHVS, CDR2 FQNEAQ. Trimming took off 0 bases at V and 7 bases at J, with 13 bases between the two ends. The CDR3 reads CASSLAYLARNEQFF. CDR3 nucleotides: TGTGCCAGCAGCTTAGCGTACCTAGCAAGGAATGAGCAGTTCTTC.

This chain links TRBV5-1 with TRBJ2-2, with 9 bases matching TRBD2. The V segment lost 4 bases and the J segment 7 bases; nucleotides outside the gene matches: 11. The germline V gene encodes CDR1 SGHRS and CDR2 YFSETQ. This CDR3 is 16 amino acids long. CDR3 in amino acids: CASSRGLAGFDGELFF. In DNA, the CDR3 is TGCGCCAGCAGCAGGGGTCTAGCGGGGTTCGACGGGGAGCTGTTTTTT. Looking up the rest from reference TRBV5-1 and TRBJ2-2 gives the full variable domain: KAGVTQTPRYLIKTRGQQVTLSCSPISGHRSVSWYQQTPGQGLQFLFEYFSETQRNKGNFPGRFSGRQFSNSRSEMNVSTLELGDSALYLCASSRGLAGFDGELFFGEGSRLTVL.

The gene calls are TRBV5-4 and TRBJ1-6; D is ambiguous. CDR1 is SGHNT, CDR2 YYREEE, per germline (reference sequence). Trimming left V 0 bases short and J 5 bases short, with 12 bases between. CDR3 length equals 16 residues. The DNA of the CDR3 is TGTGCCAGCAGCTTGGCCGGACGGAGGGATAATTCACCCCTCCACTTT. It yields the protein CASSLAGRRDNSPLHF.

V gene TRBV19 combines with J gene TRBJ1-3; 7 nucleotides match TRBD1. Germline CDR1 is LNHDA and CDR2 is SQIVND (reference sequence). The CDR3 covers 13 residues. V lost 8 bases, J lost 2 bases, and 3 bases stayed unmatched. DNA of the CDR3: TGTGCCAGTCGACAGGGTCCTGGAAACACCATATATTTT. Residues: CASRQGPGNTIYF.

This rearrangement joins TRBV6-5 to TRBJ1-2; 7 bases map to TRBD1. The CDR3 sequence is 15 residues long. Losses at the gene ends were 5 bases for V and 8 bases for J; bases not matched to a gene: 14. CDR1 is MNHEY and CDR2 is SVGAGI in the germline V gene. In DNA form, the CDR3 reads TGTGCCAGCAGTCGACAGGGTAGAGGAGAGTCGGGCTACACCTTC. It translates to CASSRQGRGESGYTF.

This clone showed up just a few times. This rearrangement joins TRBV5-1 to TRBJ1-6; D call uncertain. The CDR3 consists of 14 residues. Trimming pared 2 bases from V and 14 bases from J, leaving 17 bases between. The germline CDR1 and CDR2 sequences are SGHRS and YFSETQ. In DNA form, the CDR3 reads TGCGCCAGCAGCTTAAACCGGCCTAGCGGGGCCCTCCACTTT. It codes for CASSLNRPSGALHF. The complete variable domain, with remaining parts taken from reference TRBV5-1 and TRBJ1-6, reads KAGVTQTPRYLIKTRGQQVTLSCSPISGHRSVSWYQQTPGQGLQFLFEYFSETQRNKGNFPGRFSGRQFSNSRSEMNVSTLELGDSALYLCASSLNRPSGALHFGNGTRLTVT.

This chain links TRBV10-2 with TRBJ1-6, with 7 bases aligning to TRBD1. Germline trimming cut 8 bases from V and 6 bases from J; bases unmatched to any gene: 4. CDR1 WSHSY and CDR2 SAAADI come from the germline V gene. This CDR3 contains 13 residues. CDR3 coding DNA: TGCGCCAGCGGGACAGCGATTAATTCACCCCTCCACTTT. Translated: CASGTAINSPLHF.